This record covers a single TCR beta chain. The sample is drawn from a study of blood T cell repertoires in COVID-19. About the study: The United States, Italy and Spain provided the acute and convalescent COVID-19 samples. From T cells, B-cell-depleted T cells, or PBMCs came the material, which was cDNA or gDNA.

The data were produced by immunoSEQ multiplex PCR, yet TCRdb's version contains in-frame clones alone and is incomplete. The sample holds 30,000 to 45,000 clones; around 80% are singletons and the top ten take less than 2.5%. CDR1 and CDR2 (germline): SGHNT, YYREEE (reference sequence). The V end was cut by 5 bases, the J end by 5 bases, with 16 bases between. The CDR3 sequence is 14 residues long. This chain links TRBV5-4 with TRBJ2-5, with D perhaps matching TRBD1 (6 bases). What was sequenced was peripheral blood. The receptor was isolated from a man aged 60 to 75 with active COVID-19. The CDR3: CASSSPTGMETQYF. The CDR3 DNA reads TGTGCCAGCAGTTCCCCGACAGGAATGGAGACCCAGTACTTC.